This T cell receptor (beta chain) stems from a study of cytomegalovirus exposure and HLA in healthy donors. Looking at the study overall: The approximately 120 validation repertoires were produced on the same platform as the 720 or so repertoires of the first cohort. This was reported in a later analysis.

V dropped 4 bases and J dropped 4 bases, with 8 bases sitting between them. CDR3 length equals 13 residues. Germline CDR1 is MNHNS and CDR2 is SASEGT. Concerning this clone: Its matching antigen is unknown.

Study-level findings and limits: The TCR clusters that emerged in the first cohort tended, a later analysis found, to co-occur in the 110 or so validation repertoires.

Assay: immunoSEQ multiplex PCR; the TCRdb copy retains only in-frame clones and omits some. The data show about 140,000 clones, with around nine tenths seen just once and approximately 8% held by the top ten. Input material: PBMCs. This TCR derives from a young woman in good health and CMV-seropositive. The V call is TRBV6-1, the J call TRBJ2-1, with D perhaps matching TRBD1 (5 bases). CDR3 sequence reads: CASSADRYNEQFF. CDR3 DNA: TGTGCCAGCAGTGCCGACAGATACAATGAGCAGTTCTTC.